The 11 T cell receptor beta chains listed next were all sequenced from one sample in a study of blood T cell repertoires in COVID-19. TCRdb's copy holds only in-frame clones and misses some; the assay was immunoSEQ multiplex PCR. The sample contains about 53,000 clones, roughly 90% of which appear only once. Specimen: peripheral blood. The receptor source for this set is a man older than 75 with acute or convalescent COVID-19.

The chain uses TRBV29-1 and TRBJ2-5, with 7 bases lining up with TRBD1. CDR1 SQVTM and CDR2 ANQGSEA come from the germline V gene. The CDR3 is made up of 11 amino acids. The J segment lost 5 bases and the V segment lost 3 bases, leaving 0 bases of the junction unmatched. The CDR3 is CSVEGQETQYF. The CDR3 nucleotides read TGCAGCGTTGAGGGACAGGAGACCCAGTACTTC.

The rearrangement links TRBV4-3 to TRBJ1-1; D not resolved. The CDR3 is 14 residues long. The germline gives CDR1 LGHNA, CDR2 YSLEER. Trimming stripped 0 bases from V and 1 base from J, with 6 bases between. This CDR3 is CASSQDWQNTEAFF. In DNA form, the CDR3 reads TGCGCCAGCAGCCAAGATTGGCAGAACACTGAAGCTTTCTTT.

This chain links TRBV6-6 with TRBJ1-5; 9 nucleotides match TRBD1. CDR1 MNHNY and CDR2 SVGAGI come from the germline V gene (reference sequence). Germline trimming cut 5 bases from V and 0 bases from J; bases unmatched to any gene: 8. This CDR3 is 17 amino acids long. The CDR3 sequence is CASSPTGQGRSNQPQHF. Written as DNA, the CDR3 is TGTGCCAGCAGTCCCACGGGACAGGGCCGTAGCAATCAGCCCCAGCATTTT.

The CDR3 protein is CASSPAGSGANVLTF. The CDR3 bases are TGTGCCAGCAGCCCAGCGGGGTCTGGGGCCAACGTCCTGACTTTC. The V call is TRBV7-3, the J call TRBJ2-6; 7 nucleotides match TRBD2. The CDR3 covers 15 residues. Unmatched junction bases numbered 2, after V lost 5 bases and J lost 1 base. Germline V lookup: CDR1 SGHTA, CDR2 FQGTGA.

A note on this clone: A read error may produce the germline difference seen at one junction end. The chain links TRBV5-1 to TRBJ1-2; perhaps TRBD1 as D (6 bases). The CDR3 loop spans 15 amino acids. Germline lookup yields CDR1 SGHRS and CDR2 YFSETQ. CDR3 loop: CASTLGAGTWDGYTF. Here the CDR3 DNA reads TGCGCCAGCACCTTGGGGGCAGGGACTTGGGATGGCTACACCTTC.

The chain is built from TRBV6-1 and TRBJ1-3, with D possibly TRBD1 on 5 matching bases. The V end was cut by 2 bases, the J end by 4 bases, with 12 bases between. The CDR3 contains 15 residues. Germline V CDR1 and CDR2: MNHNS, SASEGT. The CDR3 DNA follows: TGTGCCAGCAGTGAAATTGGGGGGATAGGAAACACCATATATTTT. It translates to CASSEIGGIGNTIYF.

V and J are TRBV7-2 and TRBJ2-7; D is unclear. In germline, CDR1 is SGHTA, CDR2 FQGNSA. The ends were cut back, 4 bases at V and 5 bases at J, with 9 bases in the middle. The CDR3 is 12 residues long. The CDR3 DNA sequence: TGTGCCAGCAGCTCCCAGCGCCACGAGCAGTACTTC. Its protein is CASSSQRHEQYF.

The rearrangement joins TRBV5-4 to TRBJ2-5; no reliable D call. Germline lookup yields CDR1 SGHNT and CDR2 YYREEE (reference sequence). The V end lost 0 bases, the J end lost 5 bases, and 11 bases lay between the germline ends. CDR3 size: 14 residues. Here the CDR3 reads CASSLGSLRETQYF. In DNA form, the CDR3 reads TGTGCCAGCAGCTTGGGGTCCCTGCGGGAGACCCAGTACTTC.

This clone was picked up one time. CDR3 region: CASSLGTGFNQPQHF. The CDR3 DNA reads TGTGCCAGCAGCTTAGGGACAGGGTTCAATCAGCCCCAGCATTTT. The gene calls are TRBV7-6 and TRBJ1-5, with TRBD1 matching over 8 bases. Per the germline V gene, CDR1 is SGHVS and CDR2 is FNYEAQ. The CDR3 length is 15 residues. V lost 1 base to trimming and J lost 3 bases; unmatched junction nucleotides: 2.

The chain employs TRBV5-6 and TRBJ2-3; 8 nucleotides align to TRBD2. The V gene's germline CDR1 is SGHDT and CDR2 YYEEEE. J gave up 11 bases and V 3 bases, and 14 bases lay outside the gene matches. This CDR3 is built from 15 residues. Here the CDR3 reads CASSSLAGPFGGQYF. The CDR3 DNA sequence: TGTGCCAGCAGCTCGTTAGCGGGACCCTTTGGAGGGCAGTATTTT.

The chain combines TRBV5-1 with TRBJ2-3, with TRBD1 identical over 7 bases. The germline V gene encodes CDR1 SGHRS and CDR2 YFSETQ. The ends lost 0 bases at V and 0 bases at J; junction bases unmatched: 1. This CDR3 comprises 15 residues. The CDR3 is CASSLEGASTDTQYF. CDR3 nucleotide sequence: TGCGCCAGCAGCTTGGAGGGGGCAAGCACAGATACGCAGTATTTT. Combining the CDR3 with reference TRBV5-1 and TRBJ2-3 gives the whole variable domain KAGVTQTPRYLIKTRGQQVTLSCSPISGHRSVSWYQQTPGQGLQFLFEYFSETQRNKGNFPGRFSGRQFSNSRSEMNVSTLELGDSALYLCASSLEGASTDTQYFGPGTRLTVL.